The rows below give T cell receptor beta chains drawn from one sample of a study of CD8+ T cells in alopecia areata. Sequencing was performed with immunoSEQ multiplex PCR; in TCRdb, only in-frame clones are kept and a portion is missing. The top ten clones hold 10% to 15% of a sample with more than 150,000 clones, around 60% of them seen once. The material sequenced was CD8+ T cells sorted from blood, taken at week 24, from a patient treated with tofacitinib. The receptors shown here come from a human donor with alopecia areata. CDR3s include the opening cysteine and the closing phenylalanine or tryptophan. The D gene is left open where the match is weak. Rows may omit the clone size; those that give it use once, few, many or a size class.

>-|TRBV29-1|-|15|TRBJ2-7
TGCAGCGCTGAGGGGGGTAGCGGGCGCCGGTTGGAGCAGTACTTC
CSAEGGSGRRLEQYF
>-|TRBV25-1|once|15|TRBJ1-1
TGTGCCAGCAGTGAATTTGGACAATCGGACACTGAAGCTTTCTTT
CASSEFGQSDTEAFF
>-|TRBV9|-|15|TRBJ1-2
TGTGCCAGCAGCCTCCCCCGAGTCCCCACCTATGGCTACACCTTC
CASSLPRVPTYGYTF
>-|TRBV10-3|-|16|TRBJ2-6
TGTGCCATCAGTCGGACAGAGAGCTCTGGGGCCAACGTCCTGACTTTC
CAISRTESSGANVLTF
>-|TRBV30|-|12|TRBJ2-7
TGTGCCTGCTCTCCCGGGGGCTACGAGCAGTACTTC
CACSPGGYEQYF
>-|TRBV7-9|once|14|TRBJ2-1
TGTGCCAGCAGCTTTTCTCTAGCACTCGATGAGCAGTTCTTC
CASSFSLALDEQFF
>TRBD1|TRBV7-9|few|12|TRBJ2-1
TGTGCCTCCCGGGACAGGTACAATGAGCAGTTCTTC
CASRDRYNEQFF
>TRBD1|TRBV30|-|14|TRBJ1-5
TGTGCCTGGAGCCAGACAGGGGGAAATCAGCCCCAGCATTTT
CAWSQTGGNQPQHF
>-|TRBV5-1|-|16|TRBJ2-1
TGCGCCAGCAGCTTGGAAGAGGCCCGTCGAAACAATGAGCAGTTCTTC
CASSLEEARRNNEQFF
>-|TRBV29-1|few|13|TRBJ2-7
TGCAGCGTTGTTCAGACAGACTCCTACGAGCAGTACTTC
CSVVQTDSYEQYF
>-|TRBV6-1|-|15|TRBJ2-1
TGTGCCAGCAGTGAAGACAGGGAGGTCTACAATGAGCAGTTCTTC
CASSEDREVYNEQFF